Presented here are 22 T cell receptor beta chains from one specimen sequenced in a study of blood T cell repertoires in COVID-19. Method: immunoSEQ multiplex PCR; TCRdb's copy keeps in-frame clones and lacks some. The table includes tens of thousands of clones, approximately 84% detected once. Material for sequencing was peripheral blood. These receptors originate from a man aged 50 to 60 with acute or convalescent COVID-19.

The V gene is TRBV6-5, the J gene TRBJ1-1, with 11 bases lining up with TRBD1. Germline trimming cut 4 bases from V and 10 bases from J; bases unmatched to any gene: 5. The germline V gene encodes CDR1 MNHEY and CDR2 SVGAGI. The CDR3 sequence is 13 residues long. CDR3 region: CASSSPGQGVAFF. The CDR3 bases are TGTGCCAGCAGTTCTCCGGGACAGGGGGTAGCTTTCTTT.

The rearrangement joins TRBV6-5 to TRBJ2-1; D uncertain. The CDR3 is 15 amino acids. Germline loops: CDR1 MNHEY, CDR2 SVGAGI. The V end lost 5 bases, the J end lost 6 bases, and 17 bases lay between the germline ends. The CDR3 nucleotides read TGTGCCAGCAGTCCCGGGTCTCTCGGCGTCAATGAGCAGTTCTTC. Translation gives CASSPGSLGVNEQFF.

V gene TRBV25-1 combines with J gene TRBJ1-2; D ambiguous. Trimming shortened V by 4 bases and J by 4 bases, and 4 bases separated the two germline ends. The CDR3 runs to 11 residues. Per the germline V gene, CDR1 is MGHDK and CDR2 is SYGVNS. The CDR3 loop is CASSGSYGYTF. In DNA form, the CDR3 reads TGTGCCAGCAGTGGCAGCTATGGCTACACCTTC.

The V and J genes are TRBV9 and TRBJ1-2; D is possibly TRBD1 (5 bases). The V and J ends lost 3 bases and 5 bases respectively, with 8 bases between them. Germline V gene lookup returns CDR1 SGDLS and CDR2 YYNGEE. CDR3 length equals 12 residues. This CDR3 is CASSGEGYGYTF. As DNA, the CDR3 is TGTGCCAGCAGCGGGGAGGGGTATGGCTACACCTTC.

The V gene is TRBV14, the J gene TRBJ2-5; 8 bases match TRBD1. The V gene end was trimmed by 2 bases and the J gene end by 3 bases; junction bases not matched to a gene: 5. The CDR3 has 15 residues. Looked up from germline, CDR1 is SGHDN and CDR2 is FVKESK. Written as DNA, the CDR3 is TGTGCCAGCAGCCAACTAGGACAGGGAAAAGAGACCCAGTACTTC. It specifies CASSQLGQGKETQYF.

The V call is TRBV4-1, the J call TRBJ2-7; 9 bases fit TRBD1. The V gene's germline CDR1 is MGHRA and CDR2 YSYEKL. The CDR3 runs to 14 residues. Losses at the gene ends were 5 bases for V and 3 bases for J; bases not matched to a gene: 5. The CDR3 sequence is CASSDPGQGYEQYF. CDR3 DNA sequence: TGCGCCAGCAGCGATCCGGGACAGGGCTACGAGCAGTACTTC.

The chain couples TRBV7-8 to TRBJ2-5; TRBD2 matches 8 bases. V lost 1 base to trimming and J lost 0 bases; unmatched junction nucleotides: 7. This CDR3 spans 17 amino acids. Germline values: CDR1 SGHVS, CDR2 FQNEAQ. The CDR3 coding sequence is TGTGCCAGCAGCTTAGTTATACTAGCGGTTCACCAAGAGACCCAGTACTTC. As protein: CASSLVILAVHQETQYF.

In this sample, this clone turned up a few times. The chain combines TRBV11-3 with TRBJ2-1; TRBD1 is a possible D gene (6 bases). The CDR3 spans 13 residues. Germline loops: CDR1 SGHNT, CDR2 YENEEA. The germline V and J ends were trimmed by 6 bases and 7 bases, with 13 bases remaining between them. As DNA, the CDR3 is TGTGCCAGCAGTCAAACACAGGGAAATGAGCAGTTCTTC. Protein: CASSQTQGNEQFF.

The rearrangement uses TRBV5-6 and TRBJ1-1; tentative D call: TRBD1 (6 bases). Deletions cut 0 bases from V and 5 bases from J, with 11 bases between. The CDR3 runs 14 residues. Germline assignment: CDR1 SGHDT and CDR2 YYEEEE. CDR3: CASSLDRDQTEAFF. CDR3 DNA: TGTGCCAGCAGCTTGGACAGGGATCAGACTGAAGCTTTCTTT. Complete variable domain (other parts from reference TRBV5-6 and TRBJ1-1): DAGVTQSPTHLIKTRGQQVTLRCSPKSGHDTVSWYQQALGQGPQFIFQYYEEEERQRGNFPDRFSGHQFPNYSSELNVNALLLGDSALYLCASSLDRDQTEAFFGQGTRLTVV.

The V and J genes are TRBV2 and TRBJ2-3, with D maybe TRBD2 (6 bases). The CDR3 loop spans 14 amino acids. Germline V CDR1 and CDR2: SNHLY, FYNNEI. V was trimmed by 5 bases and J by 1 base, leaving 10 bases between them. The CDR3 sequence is CASSIQRGTDTQYF. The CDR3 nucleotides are TGTGCCAGCAGTATCCAGCGGGGCACAGATACGCAGTATTTT.

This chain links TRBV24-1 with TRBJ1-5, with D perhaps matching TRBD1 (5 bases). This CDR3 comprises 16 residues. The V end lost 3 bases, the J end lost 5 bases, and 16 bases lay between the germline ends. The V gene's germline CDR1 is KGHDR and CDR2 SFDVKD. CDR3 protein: CATSDTQGVVDQPQHF. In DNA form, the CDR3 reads TGTGCCACCAGTGATACACAAGGGGTGGTGGATCAGCCCCAGCATTTT.

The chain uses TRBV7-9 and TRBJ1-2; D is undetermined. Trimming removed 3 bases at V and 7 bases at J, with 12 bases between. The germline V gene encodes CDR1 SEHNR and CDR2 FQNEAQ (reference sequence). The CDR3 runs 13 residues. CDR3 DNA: TGTGCCAGCAGCTTCCCAGACTCGCGTGGCTACACCTTC. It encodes CASSFPDSRGYTF.

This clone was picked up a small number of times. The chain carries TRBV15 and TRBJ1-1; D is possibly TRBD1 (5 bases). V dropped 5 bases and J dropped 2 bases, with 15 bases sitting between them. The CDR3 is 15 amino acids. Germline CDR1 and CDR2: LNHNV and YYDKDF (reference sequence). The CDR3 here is CATSGGDIANTEAFF. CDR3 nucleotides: TGTGCCACCAGCGGGGGGGATATCGCTAACACTGAAGCTTTCTTT.

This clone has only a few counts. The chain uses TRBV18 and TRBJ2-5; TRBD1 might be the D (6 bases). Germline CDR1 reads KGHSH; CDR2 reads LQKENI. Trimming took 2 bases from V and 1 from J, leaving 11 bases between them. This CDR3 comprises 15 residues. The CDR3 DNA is TGTGCCAGCTCACCAACAGGGTGGGTCCAAGAGACCCAGTACTTC. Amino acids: CASSPTGWVQETQYF.

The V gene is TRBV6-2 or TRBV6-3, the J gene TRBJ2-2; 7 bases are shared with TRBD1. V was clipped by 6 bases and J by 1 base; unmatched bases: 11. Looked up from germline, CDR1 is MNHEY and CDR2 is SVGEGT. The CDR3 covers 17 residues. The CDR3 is CASSPEQGPWNTGELFF. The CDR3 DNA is TGTGCCAGCAGCCCCGAACAGGGGCCCTGGAACACCGGGGAGCTGTTTTTT.

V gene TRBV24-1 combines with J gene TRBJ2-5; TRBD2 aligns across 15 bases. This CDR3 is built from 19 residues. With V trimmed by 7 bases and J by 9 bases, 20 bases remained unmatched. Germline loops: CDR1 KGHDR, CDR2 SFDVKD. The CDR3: CATSETGKMGLAGGNAQYF. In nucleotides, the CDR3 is TGTGCCACCAGCGAGACAGGGAAAATGGGACTAGCGGGAGGTAATGCCCAGTACTTC.

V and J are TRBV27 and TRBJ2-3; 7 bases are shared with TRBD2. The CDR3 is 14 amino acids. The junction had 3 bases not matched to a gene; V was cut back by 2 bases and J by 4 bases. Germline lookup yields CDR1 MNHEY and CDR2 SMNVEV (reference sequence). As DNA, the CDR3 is TGTGCCAGCAGTTTAAGCGGGATCCCAGATACGCAGTATTTT. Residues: CASSLSGIPDTQYF.

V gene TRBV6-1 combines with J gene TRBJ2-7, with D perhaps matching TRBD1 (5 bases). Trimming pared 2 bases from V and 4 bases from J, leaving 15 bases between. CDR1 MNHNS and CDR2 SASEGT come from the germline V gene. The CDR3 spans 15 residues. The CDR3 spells CASSEWTLDIYEQYF. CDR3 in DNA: TGTGCCAGCAGTGAATGGACATTAGACATTTACGAGCAGTACTTC.

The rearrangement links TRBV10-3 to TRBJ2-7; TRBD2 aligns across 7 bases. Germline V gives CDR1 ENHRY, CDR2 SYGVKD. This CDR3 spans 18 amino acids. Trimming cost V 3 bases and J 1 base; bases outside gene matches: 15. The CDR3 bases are TGTGCCATCAGTGATCCCGCCGCTGGCAGCGGGACTTCCTACGAGCAGTACTTC. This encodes CAISDPAAGSGTSYEQYF.

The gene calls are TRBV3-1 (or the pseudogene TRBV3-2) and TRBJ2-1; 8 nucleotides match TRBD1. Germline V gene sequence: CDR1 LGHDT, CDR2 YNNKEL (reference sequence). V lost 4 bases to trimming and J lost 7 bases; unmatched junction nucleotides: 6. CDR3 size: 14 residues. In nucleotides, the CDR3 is TGTGCCAGCAGCCCCCTGGACAGGGTGAATGAGCAGTTCTTC. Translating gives CASSPLDRVNEQFF.

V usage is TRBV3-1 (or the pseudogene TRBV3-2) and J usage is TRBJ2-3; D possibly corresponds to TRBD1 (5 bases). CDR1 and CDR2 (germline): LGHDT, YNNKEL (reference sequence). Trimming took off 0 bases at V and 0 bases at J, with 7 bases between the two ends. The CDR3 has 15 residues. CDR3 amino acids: CASSQDGASTDTQYF. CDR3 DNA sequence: TGTGCCAGCAGCCAAGATGGGGCAAGCACAGATACGCAGTATTTT.

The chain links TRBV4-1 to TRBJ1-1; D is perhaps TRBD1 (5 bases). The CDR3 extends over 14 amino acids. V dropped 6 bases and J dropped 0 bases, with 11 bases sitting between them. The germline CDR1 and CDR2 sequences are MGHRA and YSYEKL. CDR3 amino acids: CASRAGTMNTEAFF. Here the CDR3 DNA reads TGCGCCAGCAGAGCGGGGACGATGAACACTGAAGCTTTCTTT.